These 22 T cell receptor beta chains were all obtained from the same sample, sequenced in a study of blood T cell repertoires in COVID-19. Some clones are missing from TCRdb's copy, which holds only in-frame ones; the method was immunoSEQ multiplex PCR. The table lists approximately 60,000 clones, more than 65% of them singletons. Sequences were obtained from peripheral blood. These receptors were collected from a woman of 80 years or more with active or convalescent COVID-19.

The chain employs TRBV25-1 and TRBJ2-7; D is perhaps TRBD1 (6 bases). Germline V gene lookup returns CDR1 MGHDK and CDR2 SYGVNS. This CDR3 spans 16 amino acids. Trimming shortened V by 1 base and J by 4 bases, and 17 bases separated the two germline ends. CDR3 protein: CASSEWTAKGGYEQYF. The CDR3 nucleotides read TGTGCCAGCAGTGAATGGACAGCTAAAGGGGGTTACGAGCAGTACTTC.

This clone occurred once. The chain employs TRBV3-1 (or the pseudogene TRBV3-2) and TRBJ2-3, with D possibly being TRBD2 (6 bases). CDR1 LGHDT and CDR2 YNNKEL come from the germline V gene (reference sequence). This CDR3 spans 16 amino acids. Trimming stripped 1 base from V and 3 bases from J, with 14 bases between. The CDR3 here is CASSQGPAGRTDTQYF. The CDR3 nucleotides are TGTGCCAGCAGCCAAGGCCCGGCGGGACGAACAGATACGCAGTATTTT.

This chain connects TRBV4-1 to TRBJ2-7; TRBD2 matches at 7 bases. The CDR3 consists of 15 residues. Unmatched junction bases numbered 5, after V lost 0 bases and J lost 3 bases. Germline values: CDR1 MGHRA, CDR2 YSYEKL. The DNA of the CDR3 is TGCGCCAGCAGCCAAGAAGCGGGGCGTAACTACGAGCAGTACTTC. As protein: CASSQEAGRNYEQYF.

The chain links TRBV12-3 or TRBV12-4 to TRBJ1-1; D unresolved. The V gene lost 2 bases and the J gene lost 0 bases, with 4 bases spanning the gap. The CDR3 is 13 residues long. CDR3 residues: CASSLSMNTEAFF. The CDR3, as DNA: TGTGCCAGCAGTTTATCTATGAACACTGAAGCTTTCTTT.

The genes are TRBV12-3 or TRBV12-4 and TRBJ2-5; tentatively, D is TRBD1 (6 bases). The CDR3 runs to 12 residues. V was clipped by 6 bases and J by 5 bases, with 10 bases between them. CDR3 region: CASRRTAETQYF. The CDR3 coding sequence is TGTGCCAGCAGGCGGACAGCCGAGACCCAGTACTTC.

The chain is built from TRBV2 and TRBJ1-6, with D possibly matching TRBD1 (6 bases). The CDR3 is 12 residues long. Per germline, CDR1 SNHLY and CDR2 FYNNEI. V lost 8 bases to trimming and J lost 10 bases, with 12 bases between them. CDR3 sequence: CASEQGGSPLHF. CDR3 nucleotide sequence: TGTGCCAGCGAACAGGGCGGATCACCCCTCCACTTT.

V gene TRBV18 combines with J gene TRBJ1-5; TRBD1 is a possible D gene (6 bases). Trimming took 2 bases from V and 0 from J, leaving 14 bases between them. CDR3 length: 17 residues. Germline V gene data show CDR1 as KGHSH and CDR2 as LQKENI. CDR3 sequence reads: CASSPTGNRYSNQPQHF. The CDR3 nucleotides read TGTGCCAGCTCACCAACAGGGAATCGGTATAGCAATCAGCCCCAGCATTTT.

This clone appeared a single time. This chain links TRBV9 with TRBJ2-7; 10 bases match TRBD1. J lost 3 bases, V lost 0 bases, and 6 bases had no gene match. CDR1 is SGDLS and CDR2 is YYNGEE in the germline V gene. CDR3 length: 16 amino acids. The CDR3 DNA reads TGTGCCAGCAGCGTAGGAGGGACAGGGGCGAACTACGAGCAGTACTTC. Amino acid sequence: CASSVGGTGANYEQYF.

The chain couples TRBV5-1 to TRBJ2-3; TRBD1 agrees at 7 bases. CDR1 is SGHRS, CDR2 YFSETQ, per germline. Trimming at V came to 2 bases and at J to 5 bases, leaving 11 bases not matched to a gene. The CDR3 runs to 16 residues. The CDR3 spells CASSFTGARDQDTQYF. For the CDR3, the DNA is TGCGCCAGCAGCTTTACAGGGGCCCGGGACCAAGATACGCAGTATTTT.

This chain joins TRBV2 and TRBJ2-6, with D perhaps TRBD2 (5 bases). Trimming took off 5 bases at V and 0 bases at J, with 17 bases between the two ends. Germline CDR1 is SNHLY and CDR2 is FYNNEI. The length of the CDR3 is 18 residues. Here the CDR3 DNA reads TGTGCCAGCAGTCCCCGTGGACGGGGTCTCTCTGGGGCCAACGTCCTGACTTTC. It yields the protein CASSPRGRGLSGANVLTF. Full variable domain (remainder filled in from reference TRBV2 and TRBJ2-6): EPEVTQTPSHQVTQMGQEVILRCVPISNHLYFYWYRQILGQKVEFLVSFYNNEISEKSEIFDDQFSVERPDGSNFTLKIRSTKLEDSAMYFCASSPRGRGLSGANVLTFGAGSRLTVL.

This rearrangement joins TRBV18 to TRBJ1-1; 12 nucleotides agree with TRBD1. The germline CDR1 and CDR2 sequences are KGHSH and LQKENI. V gave up 8 bases and J gave up 4 bases; unmatched junction bases: 8. The CDR3 length is 15 residues. The CDR3 DNA follows: TGTGCCAGCACGGGGACAGGGGGCTTGGGCACTGAAGCTTTCTTT. It codes for CASTGTGGLGTEAFF. Full variable domain (rest looked up from reference TRBV18 and TRBJ1-1): NAGVMQNPRHLVRRRGQEARLRCSPMKGHSHVYWYRQLPEEGLKFMVYLQKENIIDESGMPKERFSAEFPKEGPSILRIQQVVRGDSAAYFCASTGTGGLGTEAFFGQGTRLTVV.

The V and J genes are TRBV7-3 and TRBJ1-1; D call uncertain. V was clipped by 5 bases and J by 5 bases, with 21 bases between them. The CDR3 loop spans 16 amino acids. Germline V gives CDR1 SGHTA, CDR2 FQGTGA. As DNA, the CDR3 is TGTGCCAGCAGCCCAAGACCGACACGGGAGAGGACTGAAGCTTTCTTT. This codes for CASSPRPTRERTEAFF.

The chain uses TRBV5-1 and TRBJ2-1; 10 nucleotides match TRBD2. The V segment lost 1 base and the J segment 5 bases; nucleotides outside the gene matches: 9. Germline loops: CDR1 SGHRS, CDR2 YFSETQ. The CDR3 spans 17 residues. For the CDR3, the DNA is TGCGCCAGCAGCTTGATCAGCGGGGGGGCCAGGGACAATGAGCAGTTCTTC. Amino acids: CASSLISGGARDNEQFF.

The chain joins TRBV4-1 to TRBJ1-1; 8 bases line up with TRBD1. This CDR3 has 21 amino acids. The V gene's germline CDR1 is MGHRA and CDR2 YSYEKL. The ends lost 4 bases at V and 7 bases at J; junction bases unmatched: 29. The CDR3 region has the DNA TGCGCCAGCAGCCCTGCCCATCCAGGGGGCTTTTTACCCGTCACTAAGGGTGAAGCTTTCTTT. It encodes CASSPAHPGGFLPVTKGEAFF.

The V and J genes are TRBV19 and TRBJ1-5; D remains ambiguous. Germline V lookup: CDR1 LNHDA, CDR2 SQIVND (reference sequence). V dropped 7 bases and J dropped 7 bases, with 17 bases sitting between them. This CDR3 is 14 amino acids long. CDR3 DNA sequence: TGTGCCAGTAATACCGCTCCAGGTGAACAGCCCCAGCATTTT. Amino acids: CASNTAPGEQPQHF.

The chain joins TRBV3-1 (or the pseudogene TRBV3-2) to TRBJ1-2; the D gene is possibly TRBD1 (6 bases). Germline V lookup: CDR1 LGHDT, CDR2 YNNKEL (reference sequence). The CDR3 has 13 amino acids. V lost 4 bases and J 8 bases, leaving 14 bases between the germline ends. The CDR3 region has the DNA TGTGCCAGCAGCCGGAGGGGGGGAGACGGCTACACCTTC. This gives the protein CASSRRGGDGYTF.

V gene TRBV7-9 combines with J gene TRBJ1-1; 9 bases map to TRBD1. V shed 3 bases and J 1 base; nucleotides not matched to a gene: 0. CDR1 and CDR2 (germline): SEHNR, FQNEAQ (reference sequence). The CDR3 totals 14 residues. The CDR3 sequence: CASSLDRGNTEAFF. As DNA, the CDR3 is TGTGCCAGCAGCTTGGACAGGGGGAACACTGAAGCTTTCTTT.

V is TRBV7-8 and J is TRBJ1-1; perhaps TRBD1 as D (6 bases). The CDR3 runs to 14 residues. V shed 6 bases and J shed 6 bases, with 17 bases lying between them. CDR1 SGHVS and CDR2 FQNEAQ come from the germline V gene. CDR3 in DNA: TGTGCCAGCAGTCGTTCGAGGGGGAGCGCTGAAGCTTTCTTT. It encodes CASSRSRGSAEAFF.

This chain links TRBV6-6 with TRBJ2-7; no clear D gene. From germline, CDR1 is MNHNY and CDR2 SVGAGI (reference sequence). V lost 2 bases and J lost 2, with 10 bases in between. The CDR3 totals 14 residues. The DNA for the CDR3 is TGTGCCAGCAGTTACGACCAGGTCACCTACGAGCAGTACTTC. The encoded protein is CASSYDQVTYEQYF.

The genes are TRBV6-5 and TRBJ1-6, with D hard to call. CDR3 size: 13 residues. The V end was cut by 5 bases, the J end by 9 bases, with 11 bases between. Germline assignment: CDR1 MNHEY and CDR2 SVGAGI. CDR3 bases: TGTGCCAGCAGTAAGGAAAGGAGTTCACCCCTCCACTTT. This sequence encodes CASSKERSSPLHF.

The V call is TRBV2, the J call TRBJ1-1; weak D call: TRBD1 (6 bases). V shed 6 bases and J shed 1 base, with 9 bases lying between them. This CDR3 spans 13 amino acids. Germline CDR1 and CDR2: SNHLY and FYNNEI. The CDR3 loop is CASSADRNTEAFF. The CDR3 nucleotides are TGTGCCAGCAGCGCGGACAGGAACACTGAAGCTTTCTTT.

This chain uses TRBV20-1 with TRBJ1-2; D is unclear. The CDR3 is made up of 11 amino acids. Germline V gene lookup returns CDR1 DFQATT and CDR2 SNEGSKA (reference sequence). Trimming pared 6 bases from V and 8 bases from J, leaving 13 bases between. The CDR3 nucleotides are TGCAGTGCCTCCATACCCTACGGCTACACCTTC. Translation: CSASIPYGYTF.